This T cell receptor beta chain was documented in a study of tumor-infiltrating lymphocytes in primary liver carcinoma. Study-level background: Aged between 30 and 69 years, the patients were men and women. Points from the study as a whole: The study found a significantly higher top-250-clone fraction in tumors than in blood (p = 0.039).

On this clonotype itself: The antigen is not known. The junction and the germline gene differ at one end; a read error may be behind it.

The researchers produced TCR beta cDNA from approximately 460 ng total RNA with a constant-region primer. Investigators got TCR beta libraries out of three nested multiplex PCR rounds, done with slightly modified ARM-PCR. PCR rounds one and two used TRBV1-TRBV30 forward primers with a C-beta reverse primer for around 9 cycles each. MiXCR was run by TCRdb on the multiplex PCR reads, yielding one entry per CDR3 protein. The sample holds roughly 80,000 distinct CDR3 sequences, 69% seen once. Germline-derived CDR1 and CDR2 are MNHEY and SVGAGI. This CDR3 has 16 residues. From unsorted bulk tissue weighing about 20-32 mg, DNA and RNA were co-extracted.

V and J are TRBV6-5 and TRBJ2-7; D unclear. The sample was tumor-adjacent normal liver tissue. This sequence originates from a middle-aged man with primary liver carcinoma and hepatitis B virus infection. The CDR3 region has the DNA TGTACCAGCAGTCGCCCTCCAGCGATTGGTCGGTATGAGCAGTACTTC. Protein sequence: CTSSRPPAIGRYEQYF.